This TCR beta chain was found in a study of human T cells and chemical hapten exposure. Study context: Patients, largely female, had alopecia areata, totalis or universalis.

Per the germline V gene, CDR1 is SQVTM and CDR2 is ANQGSEA. V lost 4 bases, J lost 4 bases, and 0 bases stayed unmatched. CDR3 length equals 13 residues. Individual cDNA molecules (in the library) carried attached unique molecular identifiers. In TCRdb, the RACE reads were re-called with MiXCR into one record per CDR3 protein. The sample holds more than 75,000 distinct CDR3 sequences, over 7.5% seen once. General study points: After DPC sensitization, TCRs above 1 in 1000 frequency showed no change. Alopecia affecting every donor means their immune response may not match healthy people's.

In regard to this clonotype: Its specificity is unknown.

This sample's time point: patch test 2, 6 weeks after DPC sensitization. As to treatment: therapeutic diphenylcyclopropenone sensitization with weekly scalp DPC. The chain is built from TRBV29-1 and TRBJ2-1; 11 positions match TRBD2. The receptor comes from a woman aged 40-49 years with alopecia areata. Some clones in this sample may be carry-over from other donors' samples. The sample consisted of whole blood, taken in connection with sensitization to the hapten diphenylcyclopropenone (DPC). In DNA form, the CDR3 reads TGCAGCGTTGGGACTAGCGGGTACAATGAGCAGTTCTTC. Translated, it gives CSVGTSGYNEQFF.